These 22 T cell receptor beta chains were all obtained from the same sample, sequenced in a study of shared clonotypes between healthy human individuals. The assay was immunoSEQ multiplex PCR, and TCRdb's table has in-frame clones only and misses some. Altogether 300,000 to 400,000 clones are present, roughly 80% being singletons, with the ten largest covering roughly a tenth. Sequencing used memory CD4+ T cells sorted from blood. As for subset: CD45RA-negative fraction. The receptor source for this set is a man aged 25 to 40 in good health.

This sequence joins TRBV5-8 and TRBJ2-7, with D perhaps TRBD2 (6 bases). Germline lookup yields CDR1 SGHTS and CDR2 YDEGEE. Between the trimmed V and J ends, which lost 4 bases and 6 bases, there was a span of 14 bases. This CDR3 comprises 13 residues. CDR3 nucleotide sequence: TGTGCCAGCAGCCTCCGGGAGACAAGCGAGCAGTACTTC. This encodes CASSLRETSEQYF. The variable domain in full, with the rest retrieved from reference TRBV5-8 and TRBJ2-7, is EAGVTQSPTHLIKTRGQQATLRCSPISGHTSVYWYQQALGLGLQFLLWYDEGEERNRGNFPPRFSGRQFPNYSSELNVNALELEDSALYLCASSLRETSEQYFGPGTRLTVT.

This rearrangement joins TRBV5-1 to TRBJ2-1; 13 bases are a match to TRBD2. The germline V gene encodes CDR1 SGHRS and CDR2 YFSETQ. The CDR3 sequence is 17 residues long. Unmatched junction bases numbered 7, after V lost 7 bases and J lost 0 bases. This CDR3 is CASEFGTSGNSYNEQFF. The CDR3 nucleotides are TGCGCCAGCGAGTTCGGGACTAGCGGGAACTCCTACAATGAGCAGTTCTTC.

The rearrangement uses TRBV25-1 and TRBJ2-5; possibly TRBD2 for D (5 bases). Germline loops: CDR1 MGHDK, CDR2 SYGVNS. This CDR3 contains 14 residues. V was pared by 1 base and J by 7 bases, with 13 bases between. The CDR3 region has the DNA TGTGCCAGCAGTGAATTTGGGGAGTTGGGGACCCAGTACTTC. Translation: CASSEFGELGTQYF.

This clone was seen a handful of times. The chain joins TRBV18 to TRBJ1-6; no definite D call. The CDR3 sequence is 13 residues long. V was cut by 5 bases and J by 8 bases, with 10 bases left in between. Germline CDR1 KGHSH, CDR2 LQKENI. The CDR3 sequence is CASSSERDSPLHF. In nucleotides, the CDR3 is TGTGCCAGCTCATCAGAGCGGGATTCACCCCTCCACTTT. Drawing the rest from reference TRBV18 and TRBJ1-6, the complete variable domain is NAGVMQNPRHLVRRRGQEARLRCSPMKGHSHVYWYRQLPEEGLKFMVYLQKENIIDESGMPKERFSAEFPKEGPSILRIQQVVRGDSAAYFCASSSERDSPLHFGNGTRLTVT.

The chain links TRBV7-9 to TRBJ2-7; D not certain. The germline V gene encodes CDR1 SEHNR and CDR2 FQNEAQ (reference sequence). V lost 2 bases and J lost 5, with 10 bases in between. CDR3 length: 13 amino acids. The CDR3 region has the DNA TGTGCCAGCAGCTTATATTTAGGGAACGAGCAGTACTTC. Protein product: CASSLYLGNEQYF.

This clone has just one count. The V gene is TRBV5-1, the J gene TRBJ2-1; 7 bases match TRBD1. V lost 9 bases, J lost 4 bases, and 13 bases stayed unmatched. The CDR3 extends over 15 amino acids. CDR1 SGHRS and CDR2 YFSETQ come from the germline V gene. CDR3 region: CATARGQNNYNEQFF. For the CDR3, the DNA is TGCGCCACTGCAAGGGGGCAGAACAATTACAATGAGCAGTTCTTC.

For this clone: This likely traces to a read error, being one base from a far larger clone. V usage is TRBV6-1 and J usage is TRBJ2-7; D is undetermined. Deletions cut 4 bases from V and 3 bases from J, with 1 base between. The CDR3 spans 10 residues. Germline CDR1 reads MNHNS; CDR2 reads SASEGT. The CDR3, as DNA: TGTGCCAGCAGTGTCTACGAGCAGTACTTC. Translating gives CASSVYEQYF.

The J gene is TRBJ1-1, the V gene TRBV7-8; 7 nucleotides match TRBD1. The V gene's germline CDR1 is SGHVS and CDR2 FQNEAQ. The CDR3 runs to 16 residues. The J segment lost 1 base and the V segment lost 7 bases, leaving 12 bases of the junction unmatched. In nucleotides, the CDR3 is TGTGCCAGCACCTTTGAAGGGGGCGCGTGGAACACTGAAGCTTTCTTT. Protein: CASTFEGGAWNTEAFF.

This rearrangement joins TRBV5-6 to TRBJ2-1; 9 nucleotides align to TRBD2. V was clipped by 2 bases and J by 8 bases; unmatched bases: 8. Germline V gene data show CDR1 as SGHDT and CDR2 as YYEEEE. The CDR3 spans 15 residues. CDR3 residues: CASSFGGRASDEQFF. The CDR3 DNA is TGTGCCAGCAGCTTCGGCGGGAGGGCCAGTGATGAGCAGTTCTTC.

The chain employs TRBV2 and TRBJ2-7; tentatively, D is TRBD1 (6 bases). Germline lookup yields CDR1 SNHLY and CDR2 FYNNEI. V lost 6 bases, J lost 6 bases, and 15 bases lay in between. The CDR3 covers 13 residues. CDR3 region: CASRITQGGEQYF. The DNA for the CDR3 is TGTGCCAGCAGGATTACACAGGGCGGCGAGCAGTACTTC.

The chain carries TRBV5-1 and TRBJ2-3; TRBD2 agrees at 9 bases. Trimming at V came to 4 bases and at J to 4 bases, leaving 10 bases not matched to a gene. This CDR3 is built from 16 residues. Germline V CDR1 and CDR2: SGHRS, YFSETQ. This CDR3 reads CASSRDGSGSADTQYF. CDR3 nucleotide sequence: TGCGCCAGCAGCAGGGATGGTAGCGGGAGCGCAGATACGCAGTATTTT.

This chain connects TRBV9 to TRBJ2-1; 12 nucleotides match TRBD2. The CDR3 runs 17 residues. The V and J ends lost 3 bases and 8 bases, in that order; junction bases with no gene match: 12. Germline CDR1 reads SGDLS; CDR2 reads YYNGEE. As DNA, the CDR3 is TGTGCCAGCAGCGCCAATCGACTAGCGGGAGTTGTGGATGAGCAGTTCTTC. As protein: CASSANRLAGVVDEQFF.

This rearrangement joins TRBV18 to TRBJ2-7, with D unclear. The V and J ends lost 0 bases and 2 bases respectively, with 8 bases between them. Germline values: CDR1 KGHSH, CDR2 LQKENI. This CDR3 is built from 14 residues. The CDR3 DNA reads TGTGCCAGCTCACCACCCGGACGGCCCTACGAGCAGTACTTC. It is translated as CASSPPGRPYEQYF.

This clone has only a few counts. The gene calls are TRBV7-8 and TRBJ2-1, with 10 bases lining up with TRBD2. Germline V lookup: CDR1 SGHVS, CDR2 FQNEAQ. CDR3 size: 15 residues. After removal of 3 bases from V and 7 bases from J, the junction contained 6 bases not matched to a gene. Here the CDR3 DNA reads TGTGCCAGCAGCTTGGTAGCGGGAGGTGAAAATGAGCAGTTCTTC. It translates to CASSLVAGGENEQFF.

This chain links TRBV5-4 with TRBJ1-4, with TRBD1 identical over 11 bases. V gave up 4 bases and J gave up 8 bases; unmatched junction bases: 4. Germline-derived CDR1 and CDR2 are SGHNT and YYREEE (reference sequence). The CDR3 is made up of 14 amino acids. CDR3 amino acids: CASSRGQGEEKLFF. The CDR3 DNA reads as TGTGCCAGCAGCCGGGGACAGGGGGAGGAAAAACTGTTTTTT.

J is TRBJ2-7 and V is TRBV6-1; 8 positions agree with TRBD1. Germline V gene data show CDR1 as MNHNS and CDR2 as SASEGT. Losses at the gene ends were 6 bases for V and 4 bases for J; bases not matched to a gene: 8. The CDR3 contains 14 residues. The CDR3 region is CASSRTGKEYEQYF. The CDR3 bases are TGTGCCAGCAGCAGGACAGGGAAGGAGTACGAGCAGTACTTC.

The rearrangement links TRBV18 to TRBJ1-2, with 7 bases identical to TRBD1. V lost 3 bases, J lost 0 bases, and 10 bases stayed unmatched. This CDR3 spans 17 amino acids. Germline assignment: CDR1 KGHSH and CDR2 LQKENI. The CDR3 DNA reads TGTGCCAGCTCACCTCCGGGACAGAGCCCCTCTAACTATGGCTACACCTTC. As protein: CASSPPGQSPSNYGYTF. Full variable domain (missing parts from reference TRBV18 and TRBJ1-2): NAGVMQNPRHLVRRRGQEARLRCSPMKGHSHVYWYRQLPEEGLKFMVYLQKENIIDESGMPKERFSAEFPKEGPSILRIQQVVRGDSAAYFCASSPPGQSPSNYGYTFGSGTRLTVV.

This rearrangement joins TRBV10-1 to TRBJ2-7; 11 positions agree with TRBD2. CDR1 is WNHNN, CDR2 SYGVQD, per germline (reference sequence). The J segment lost 5 bases and the V segment lost 5 bases, leaving 5 bases of the junction unmatched. The CDR3 spans 14 residues. CDR3 bases: TGCGCCAGCAGTAGTAGCGGGAGGGTCAACGAGCAGTACTTC. Encoded protein: CASSSSGRVNEQYF.

The gene calls are TRBV11-2 and TRBJ2-7; TRBD2 might be the D (5 bases). V lost 4 bases and J 0 bases, leaving 13 bases between the germline ends. Germline CDR1 SGHAT, CDR2 FQNNGV. This CDR3 has 15 amino acids. The CDR3 region has the DNA TGTGCCAGCAGCTACAGCGGAGCCCTCTCCTACGAGCAGTACTTC. Translating it yields CASSYSGALSYEQYF. Looking up the rest from reference TRBV11-2 and TRBJ2-7 gives the full variable domain: EAGVAQSPRYKIIEKRQSVAFWCNPISGHATLYWYQQILGQGPKLLIQFQNNGVVDDSQLPKDRFSAERLKGVDSTLKIQPAKLEDSAVYLCASSYSGALSYEQYFGPGTRLTVT.

This clone appeared once. DNA for the CDR3: TGTGCCAGCAGTCCGGGGGACGGAGAGACCCAGTACTTC. Its translation: CASSPGDGETQYF. The V gene is TRBV28, the J gene TRBJ2-5, with D tentatively TRBD2 (6 bases). There are 13 residues in the CDR3. Trimming stripped 5 bases from V and 4 bases from J, with 11 bases between. The V gene's germline CDR1 is MDHEN and CDR2 SYDVKM.

This rearrangement joins TRBV5-1 to TRBJ2-6, with unresolved D. Germline CDR1 and CDR2: SGHRS and YFSETQ. V lost 2 bases to trimming and J lost 0 bases, with 9 bases between them. This CDR3 has 16 residues. In DNA, the CDR3 is TGCGCCAGCAGCTTTGACCGTTTCTCTGGGGCCAACGTCCTGACTTTC. Residues: CASSFDRFSGANVLTF.

This clone was picked up many times. This chain joins TRBV29-1 and TRBJ1-2; the D gene is possibly TRBD1 (5 bases). Trimming pared 2 bases from V and 8 bases from J, leaving 15 bases between. Germline V gives CDR1 SQVTM, CDR2 ANQGSEA. The CDR3 sequence is 13 residues long. This CDR3 reads CSVEPGERGGYTF. DNA for the CDR3: TGCAGCGTTGAACCGGGGGAAAGGGGAGGCTACACCTTC.